These 23 T cell receptor beta chains were all obtained from the same sample, sequenced in a study of cytomegalovirus exposure and HLA in healthy donors. The PCR was carried out with 60 Vbeta primers and 13 Jbeta primers. Method: immunoSEQ multiplex PCR; TCRdb's copy keeps in-frame clones and lacks some. This repertoire shows roughly 120,000 clones, around three quarters found once; its top ten account for 3.5% to 5%. Source material: PBMCs. The receptors were gathered from a man aged 25 to 40 in good health and CMV-seropositive.

The rearrangement joins TRBV7-2 to TRBJ2-3; 11 bases are shared with TRBD2. The CDR3 runs to 17 residues. With 3 bases clipped from V and 1 base from J, the junction kept 6 bases outside the gene matches. The germline V gene encodes CDR1 SGHTA and CDR2 FQGNSA. CDR3 sequence (DNA): TGTGCCAGCAGCTTCACCACTAGCGGGAGTGGCACAGATACGCAGTATTTT. As protein: CASSFTTSGSGTDTQYF.

This clone appeared a few times. The chain combines TRBV7-6 with TRBJ2-1; perhaps TRBD2 as D (6 bases). Germline V CDR1 and CDR2: SGHVS, FNYEAQ. The CDR3 totals 13 residues. V was cut by 1 base and J by 9 bases, with 10 bases left in between. The CDR3 protein is CASSLVLEGEQFF. The CDR3 nucleotides read TGTGCCAGCAGCTTAGTCTTGGAGGGTGAGCAGTTCTTC.

Note on this clone: At one end the junction does not follow the germline gene, possibly because of a read error. This chain links TRBV2 with TRBJ2-4; perhaps TRBD2 as D (5 bases). This CDR3 is built from 16 residues. Germline CDR1 reads SNHLY; CDR2 reads FYNNEI. CDR3 in amino acids: CASSAERALAKNSQYF. CDR3 DNA: TGTGCCAGCAGTGCGGAGAGGGCGCTAGCCAAAAACAGTCAGTACTTC.

The J gene is TRBJ2-7, the V gene TRBV11-2; D possibly corresponds to TRBD2 (5 bases). The CDR3 length is 15 residues. Germline V CDR1 and CDR2: SGHAT, FQNNGV. The germline V and J ends were trimmed by 1 base and 5 bases, with 15 bases remaining between them. CDR3 DNA: TGTGCCAGCAGCTTAGGGAATGAGGGATGGGACGAGCAGTACTTC. Protein: CASSLGNEGWDEQYF.

The gene calls are TRBV15 and TRBJ2-5; D unresolved. The V end was cut by 4 bases, the J end by 1 base, with 7 bases between. The CDR3 extends over 13 amino acids. Germline V lookup: CDR1 LNHNV, CDR2 YYDKDF (reference sequence). The CDR3 sequence is CATSNLPQETQYF. The CDR3 DNA reads as TGTGCCACCAGCAACCTACCCCAAGAGACCCAGTACTTC.

This chain links TRBV11-2 with TRBJ1-1; TRBD1 is a possible D gene (6 bases). Trimming took 5 bases from V and 6 from J, leaving 13 bases between them. CDR1 and CDR2 (germline): SGHAT, FQNNGV. The CDR3 totals 13 residues. The CDR3 bases are TGTGCCAGCAGCAGAACAGGGTGGGCTGAAGCTTTCTTT. This encodes CASSRTGWAEAFF. The variable domain in full, completed from reference TRBV11-2 and TRBJ1-1, reads EAGVAQSPRYKIIEKRQSVAFWCNPISGHATLYWYQQILGQGPKLLIQFQNNGVVDDSQLPKDRFSAERLKGVDSTLKIQPAKLEDSAVYLCASSRTGWAEAFFGQGTRLTVV.

This clone has only a few counts. The chain recombines TRBV5-1 with TRBJ1-4; 7 bases are shared with TRBD1. The trim removed 2 bases at V and 7 bases at J, leaving 14 bases unmatched. This CDR3 region has 17 residues. Germline CDR1 and CDR2: SGHRS and YFSETQ. CDR3 region: CASSFGDSYLSSEKLFF. The CDR3 DNA follows: TGCGCCAGCAGCTTTGGGGACAGTTACCTTTCTTCTGAAAAACTGTTTTTT.

The chain combines TRBV6-5 with TRBJ1-2; the D gene is possibly TRBD1 (6 bases). This CDR3 is 12 amino acids long. Germline CDR1 MNHEY, CDR2 SVGAGI. V lost 4 bases and J lost 8, with 11 bases in between. The CDR3 DNA follows: TGTGCCAGCAGTTCCAGGGGTGGAGGCTACACCTTC. This codes for CASSSRGGGYTF.

The chain links TRBV19 to TRBJ1-3; 10 positions match TRBD1. CDR1 and CDR2 from the germline V gene are LNHDA and SQIVND (reference sequence). J was trimmed by 0 bases and V by 8 bases; bases with no gene match: 7. There are 16 residues in the CDR3. CDR3 residues: CASLWGQGSSGNTIYF. DNA for the CDR3: TGTGCCAGTCTTTGGGGACAGGGGTCCTCTGGAAACACCATATATTTT.

The V gene is TRBV2, the J gene TRBJ2-7; 7 nucleotides match TRBD2. The CDR3 sequence is 15 residues long. Germline V gene data show CDR1 as SNHLY and CDR2 as FYNNEI. The V gene end was trimmed by 2 bases and the J gene end by 4 bases; junction bases not matched to a gene: 8. The CDR3 loop is CASSEWAGETYEQYF. As DNA, the CDR3 is TGTGCCAGCAGTGAATGGGCGGGAGAGACTTACGAGCAGTACTTC.

The table lists this clone with a count of one. This chain uses TRBV2 with TRBJ2-2, with 10 bases aligning to TRBD2. Germline-derived CDR1 and CDR2 are SNHLY and FYNNEI. V trimming: 7 bases; J trimming: 7 bases; junction bases outside the gene matches: 15. This CDR3 is 17 amino acids long. For the CDR3, the DNA is TGTGCCAGCACCCCCCGAGCGGGAGGGAGTGCGGGCGGGGAGCTGTTTTTT. It encodes CASTPRAGGSAGGELFF.

In DNA form, the CDR3 reads TGTGCCAGCAGCTTCCCCGGATCGACCCCTCGGGGGCAGTATTTT. Amino acids: CASSFPGSTPRGQYF. V gene TRBV7-9 combines with J gene TRBJ2-3; a possible D gene is TRBD2 (5 bases). This CDR3 is 15 amino acids long. With 3 bases removed from V and 11 bases from J, the gap between germline ends came to 21 bases. The germline CDR1 and CDR2 sequences are SEHNR and FQNEAQ (reference sequence).

This clone showed up just once. The chain links TRBV5-4 to TRBJ1-2, with a possible D match to TRBD1 (5 bases). Germline CDR1 and CDR2: SGHNT and YYREEE (reference sequence). The V end lost 0 bases, the J end lost 4 bases, and 10 bases lay between the germline ends. This CDR3 has 14 residues. The CDR3 DNA reads TGTGCCAGCAGCTTGGGGGCGACAGCCTATGGCTACACCTTC. This encodes CASSLGATAYGYTF.

The genes are TRBV5-1 and TRBJ1-1; possible D gene TRBD1, 5 bases. The germline V gene has CDR1 SGHRS and CDR2 YFSETQ. Trimming took off 2 bases at V and 5 bases at J, with 13 bases between the two ends. The CDR3 is 14 amino acids. In nucleotides, the CDR3 is TGCGCCAGCAGCTTAGGAGGGACGAGGACTGAAGCTTTCTTT. This sequence encodes CASSLGGTRTEAFF.

V and J are TRBV11-2 and TRBJ1-1; 7 nucleotides agree with TRBD1. The J segment lost 3 bases and the V segment lost 1 base, leaving 2 bases of the junction unmatched. The CDR3 consists of 14 residues. Germline V gene data show CDR1 as SGHAT and CDR2 as FQNNGV. Here the CDR3 reads CASSLVQGHTEAFF. Here the CDR3 DNA reads TGTGCCAGCAGCTTAGTACAGGGGCACACTGAAGCTTTCTTT.

The chain employs TRBV7-2 and TRBJ2-5, with 8 bases that match TRBD2. The J call is uncertain, as TRBJ2-7 better fits the DNA end. Germline CDR1 reads SGHTA; CDR2 reads FQGNSA. The CDR3 covers 14 residues. The CDR3 spells CASTKGREEGEQYF. In DNA, the CDR3 is TGTGCCAGCACCAAGGGGCGGGAGGAGGGCGAGCAGTACTTC.

The chain employs TRBV11-3 and TRBJ2-3; possible D gene TRBD1, 5 bases. CDR3 size: 15 residues. Deletions cut 2 bases from V and 2 bases from J, with 11 bases between. Germline CDR1 reads SGHNT; CDR2 reads YENEEA. The CDR3 protein is CASSLIRAATDTQYF. For the CDR3, the DNA is TGTGCCAGCAGCTTAATCAGGGCCGCCACAGATACGCAGTATTTT.

The J gene is TRBJ1-6, the V gene TRBV4-2, with D possibly TRBD1 on 5 matching bases. Germline values: CDR1 LGHNA, CDR2 YNFKEQ. V lost 4 bases, J lost 7 bases, and 11 bases lay in between. This CDR3 region has 14 residues. The CDR3 loop is CASSLPGGNSPLHF. CDR3 coding DNA: TGTGCCAGCAGCCTACCCGGGGGGAATTCACCCCTCCACTTT.

The genes are TRBV7-9 and TRBJ1-1; D gene uncertain. Trimming removed 5 bases from V and 7 bases from J, with 14 bases in between. CDR1 and CDR2 from the germline V gene are SEHNR and FQNEAQ (reference sequence). This CDR3 is 13 amino acids long. The CDR3 here is CASSQPHRDEAFF. The CDR3 DNA reads as TGTGCCAGCAGCCAGCCCCACAGAGATGAAGCTTTCTTT.

This CDR3 is CASSSRYSTVTF. CDR3 DNA: TGTGCCAGCTCGTCACGATACAGCACGGTCACCTTC. This chain connects TRBV6-5 to TRBJ1-2, with D uncertain. This CDR3 has 12 residues. V lost 8 bases to trimming and J lost 13 bases, with 20 bases between them. Looked up from germline, CDR1 is MNHEY and CDR2 is SVGAGI.

The chain recombines TRBV5-6 with TRBJ2-1, with TRBD2 matching over 7 bases. The V segment lost 4 bases and the J segment 6 bases; nucleotides outside the gene matches: 10. Per germline, CDR1 SGHDT and CDR2 YYEEEE. This CDR3 has 15 residues. DNA for the CDR3: TGTGCCAGCAGCCCACTAGCGCCGAGTTTCAATGAGCAGTTCTTC. Translating gives CASSPLAPSFNEQFF.

The chain recombines TRBV9 with TRBJ2-4, with TRBD2 identical over 10 bases. CDR1 SGDLS and CDR2 YYNGEE come from the germline V gene. The V gene end was trimmed by 4 bases and the J gene end by 4 bases; junction bases not matched to a gene: 8. CDR3 length equals 16 residues. The CDR3 protein is CASSPWGAGGKNIQYF. CDR3 nucleotide sequence: TGTGCCAGCAGCCCCTGGGGAGCGGGAGGGAAAAACATTCAGTACTTC.

The chain employs TRBV15 and TRBJ1-4; D is perhaps TRBD1 (5 bases). Germline CDR1 and CDR2: LNHNV and YYDKDF (reference sequence). The ends were cut back, 0 bases at V and 6 bases at J, with 11 bases in the middle. The CDR3 loop spans 15 amino acids. The CDR3 DNA reads TGTGCCACCAGCAGAGATCGGGGGTGGGATGAAAAACTGTTTTTT. Translated: CATSRDRGWDEKLFF.